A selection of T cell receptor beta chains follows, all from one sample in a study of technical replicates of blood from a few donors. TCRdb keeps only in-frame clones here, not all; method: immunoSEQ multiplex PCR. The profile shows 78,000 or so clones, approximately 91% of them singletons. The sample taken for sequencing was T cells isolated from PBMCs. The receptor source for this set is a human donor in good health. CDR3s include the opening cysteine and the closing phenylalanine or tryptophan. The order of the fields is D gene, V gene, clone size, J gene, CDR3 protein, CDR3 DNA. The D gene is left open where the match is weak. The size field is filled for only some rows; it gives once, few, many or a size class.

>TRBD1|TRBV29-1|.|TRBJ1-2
CSGLTGNNYGYTF
TGCAGCGGATTGACAGGGAATAACTATGGCTACACCTTC
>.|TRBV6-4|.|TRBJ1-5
CASSLHSNQPQHF
TGTGCCAGCAGTTTACATAGCAATCAGCCCCAGCATTTT
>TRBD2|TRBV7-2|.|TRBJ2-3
CASSLTSGSYTDTQYF
TGTGCCAGCAGCTTAACTAGCGGGTCCTACACAGATACGCAGTATTTT
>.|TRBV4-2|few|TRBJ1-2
CASSQEAQGNYGYTF
TGTGCCAGCAGCCAAGAAGCTCAGGGGAACTATGGCTACACCTTC
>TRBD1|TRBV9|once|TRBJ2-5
CASSGSGTVQETQYF
TGTGCCAGCAGCGGATCTGGGACAGTTCAAGAGACCCAGTACTTC
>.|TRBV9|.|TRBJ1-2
CASSANSGISGYTF
TGTGCCAGCAGCGCCAACTCCGGGATAAGCGGCTACACCTTC
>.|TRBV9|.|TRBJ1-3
CASSPPGVLGNTIYF
TGTGCCAGCAGCCCCCCGGGAGTACTAGGAAACACCATATATTTT
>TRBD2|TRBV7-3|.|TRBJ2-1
CASSFPAGALFF
TGTGCCAGCAGCTTTCCAGCGGGAGCTCTGTTCTTC
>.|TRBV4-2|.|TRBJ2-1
CASSQDGQEGNEQFF
TGTGCCAGCAGCCAAGATGGGCAGGAGGGGAATGAGCAGTTCTTC
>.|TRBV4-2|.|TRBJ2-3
CASSQGGRAGTDTQYF
TGTGCCAGCAGCCAAGGGGGCCGGGCTGGAACAGATACGCAGTATTTT
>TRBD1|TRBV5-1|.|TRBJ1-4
CASSSLQGGEKLFF
TGCGCCAGCAGCTCATTACAGGGGGGGGAAAAACTGTTTTTT
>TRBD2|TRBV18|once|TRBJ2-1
CASSPPSGSLDEQFF
TGTGCCAGCTCACCACCGAGCGGGAGTTTGGATGAGCAGTTCTTC
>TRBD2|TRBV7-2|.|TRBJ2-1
CASSLKLAGAPYNEQFF
TGTGCCAGCAGCTTAAAACTAGCGGGAGCCCCCTACAATGAGCAGTTCTTC
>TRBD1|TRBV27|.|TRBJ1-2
CASAGTGGYYGYTF
TGTGCCAGCGCAGGGACAGGGGGCTACTATGGCTACACCTTC